A single sample is the source of the 21 T cell receptor beta chains below, sequenced in a study of shared clonotypes between healthy human individuals. In the naive CD8 group, cells lacked CD45RO and were positively selected for CCR7, so terminally differentiated effector memory CD45RA+ cells were left out. Here immunoSEQ multiplex PCR was the method, and the copy in TCRdb shows in-frame clones only, minus some. The sample shows some 2,100,000 clones, 90% to 95% of them seen only once. The material sequenced was naive CD8+ T cells from PBMCs. These receptors originate from a man between 18 and 35 years old in good health. Some clones in this sample may be carry-over from other donors' samples.

A remark on this clone: In the same sample, other DNA sequences code for this CDR3. V and J are TRBV27 and TRBJ2-7; TRBD1 is a possible D gene (6 bases). The CDR3 runs 13 residues. V lost 3 bases and J lost 4, with 10 bases in between. CDR1 is MNHEY, CDR2 SMNVEV, per germline (reference sequence). CDR3 nucleotide sequence: TGTGCCAGCAGTTTTCTACAGGGATACGAGCAGTACTTC. Its translation: CASSFLQGYEQYF.

V is TRBV7-9 and J is TRBJ2-3; 9 bases match TRBD2. The CDR3 is made up of 19 amino acids. CDR1 is SEHNR and CDR2 is FQNEAQ in the germline V gene (reference sequence). The J segment lost 2 bases and the V segment lost 4 bases, leaving 16 bases of the junction unmatched. In DNA, the CDR3 is TGTGCCAGCAGCTGCGTCGTAGCGGGAGAATGGTGGGACACAGATACGCAGTATTTT. Protein product: CASSCVVAGEWWDTDTQYF.

The CDR3 DNA follows: TGTGCCAGCAGGCGTCCTAGTCATGCAGATACGCAGTATTTT. Translated: CASRRPSHADTQYF. This sequence joins TRBV7-9 and TRBJ2-3, with unresolved D. The CDR3 is 14 amino acids. Per the germline V gene, CDR1 is SEHNR and CDR2 is FQNEAQ (reference sequence). V was cut by 6 bases and J by 4 bases, with 14 bases left in between.

The chain uses TRBV29-1 and TRBJ2-5, with D possibly being TRBD1 (5 bases). CDR1 SQVTM and CDR2 ANQGSEA come from the germline V gene. The CDR3 is 13 amino acids. V lost 1 base to trimming and J lost 0 bases, with 6 bases between them. The CDR3 sequence: CSVEGQNQETQYF. CDR3 DNA: TGCAGCGTTGAAGGACAGAACCAAGAGACCCAGTACTTC.

The V gene is TRBV27, the J gene TRBJ2-7, with TRBD1 identical over 8 bases. V was clipped by 3 bases and J by 7 bases; unmatched bases: 14. CDR1 is MNHEY, CDR2 SMNVEV, per germline (reference sequence). The CDR3 covers 16 residues. The CDR3 region has the DNA TGTGCCAGCAGTTTGCTCCCAGGACAGGGATCGCTGGAGCAGTACTTC. As protein: CASSLLPGQGSLEQYF.

The J gene is TRBJ2-3, the V gene TRBV21-1; the DNA was not used to check the table's D call, TRBD2. TRBV21-1 is labeled a pseudogene. This CDR3 contains 22 residues. CDR3: CASSKVRLGPRGLAGITDTQYF. The DNA for the CDR3 is TGTGCCAGCAGCAAAGTGAGACTAGGACCCAGGGGACTAGCGGGAATAACAGATACGCAGTATTTT.

The chain carries TRBV7-9 and TRBJ1-1, with no clear D. In germline, CDR1 is SEHNR, CDR2 FQNEAQ (reference sequence). The V end lost 0 bases, the J end lost 3 bases, and 20 bases lay between the germline ends. This CDR3 is 18 amino acids long. CDR3 protein: CASSLALLGPRADTEAFF. CDR3 bases: TGTGCCAGCAGCTTAGCCCTTCTAGGACCTCGGGCCGACACTGAAGCTTTCTTT.

This chain connects TRBV19 to TRBJ2-5, with D uncertain. The CDR3 has 14 residues. V lost 9 bases to trimming and J lost 5 bases, with 19 bases between them. The germline V gene has CDR1 LNHDA and CDR2 SQIVND (reference sequence). Here the CDR3 DNA reads TGTGCCAGCATAACAGACGGGCCGTGGGAGACCCAGTACTTC. Its translation: CASITDGPWETQYF. Full variable domain (outside the CDR3, taken from reference TRBV19 and TRBJ2-5): DGGITQSPKYLFRKEGQNVTLSCEQNLNHDAMYWYRQDPGQGLRLIYYSQIVNDFQKGDIAEGYSVSREKKESFPLTVTSAQKNPTAFYLCASITDGPWETQYFGPGTRLLVL.

The V gene is TRBV25-1, the J gene TRBJ1-2; no definite D call. Germline V lookup: CDR1 MGHDK, CDR2 SYGVNS. This CDR3 region has 12 residues. V lost 7 bases to trimming and J lost 8 bases, with 14 bases between them. Written as DNA, the CDR3 is TGTGCCAGCATCGGACCTCTGGGGGGCTACACCTTC. Encoded protein: CASIGPLGGYTF.

This rearrangement joins TRBV7-2 to TRBJ2-1, with unresolved D. The CDR3 spans 15 residues. Germline-derived CDR1 and CDR2 are SGHTA and FQGNSA. Deletions cut 7 bases from V and 2 bases from J, with 15 bases between. The CDR3 here is CASTPSRVPYNEQFF. The CDR3 nucleotides are TGTGCCAGCACCCCATCGCGAGTCCCCTACAATGAGCAGTTCTTC.

This chain joins TRBV28 and TRBJ1-2; 9 bases are shared with TRBD1. Germline lookup yields CDR1 MDHEN and CDR2 SYDVKM. The CDR3 loop spans 15 amino acids. The J segment lost 4 bases and the V segment lost 5 bases, leaving 8 bases of the junction unmatched. In DNA form, the CDR3 reads TGTGCCAGCAGTCCCTACAGGGGGCATATCTATGGCTACACCTTC. This translates into CASSPYRGHIYGYTF.

Concerning this clone itself: Other DNA variants within this sample encode the same CDR3. The chain recombines TRBV7-9 with TRBJ2-7; 10 bases align to TRBD2. In germline, CDR1 is SEHNR, CDR2 FQNEAQ (reference sequence). The CDR3 has 15 residues. The trim removed 1 base at V and 2 bases at J, leaving 2 bases unmatched. The CDR3 region is CASSLGTSGTYEQYF. The CDR3 nucleotides read TGTGCCAGCAGCTTAGGTACTAGCGGGACCTACGAGCAGTACTTC. Full variable domain (missing parts from reference TRBV7-9 and TRBJ2-7): DTGVSQNPRHKITKRGQNVTFRCDPISEHNRLYWYRQTLGQGPEFLTYFQNEAQLEKSRLLSDRFSAERPKGSFSTLEIQRTEQGDSAMYLCASSLGTSGTYEQYFGPGTRLTVT.

The chain links TRBV6-5 to TRBJ2-3, with D hard to call. The germline V gene has CDR1 MNHEY and CDR2 SVGAGI. V was trimmed by 6 bases and J by 1 base, leaving 8 bases between them. The CDR3 is 13 amino acids. CDR3 amino acids: CASSPSGTDTQYF. As DNA, the CDR3 is TGTGCCAGCAGCCCATCCGGCACAGATACGCAGTATTTT.

This rearrangement joins TRBV19 to TRBJ1-2, with 10 bases matching TRBD1. The CDR3 totals 15 residues. Per the germline V gene, CDR1 is LNHDA and CDR2 is SQIVND (reference sequence). Germline trimming cut 7 bases from V and 4 bases from J; bases unmatched to any gene: 9. DNA for the CDR3: TGTGCCAGTATTTCCCGGACAGGGGGAATCTATGGCTACACCTTC. Amino acids: CASISRTGGIYGYTF.

J is TRBJ2-1 and V is TRBV29-1; D remains ambiguous. Per the germline V gene, CDR1 is SQVTM and CDR2 is ANQGSEA. Trimming took 4 bases from V and 0 from J, leaving 13 bases between them. The CDR3 length is 15 residues. The CDR3 sequence: CSVVPADLSYNEQFF. The CDR3 region has the DNA TGCAGCGTTGTCCCTGCCGACCTCTCCTACAATGAGCAGTTCTTC.

The rearrangement joins TRBV15 to TRBJ2-7, with D possibly called TRBD1 or TRBD2 (5 bases each). The CDR3 is made up of 15 amino acids. V was pared by 3 bases and J by 4 bases, with 16 bases between. The germline gives CDR1 LNHNV, CDR2 YYDKDF (reference sequence). The CDR3 sequence: CATSSWDAADYEQYF. CDR3 sequence (DNA): TGTGCCACCAGCAGCTGGGACGCGGCCGATTACGAGCAGTACTTC. Supplemented by reference TRBV15 and TRBJ2-7, the full variable domain reads DAMVIQNPRYQVTQFGKPVTLSCSQTLNHNVMYWYQQKSSQAPKLLFHYYDKDFNNEADTPDNFQSRRPNTSFCFLDIRSPGLGDTAMYLCATSSWDAADYEQYFGPGTRLTVT.

Concerning this clone: Other DNA sequences within the sample encode an identical CDR3. The CDR3 spells CASRSTGTYEQYF. The CDR3 coding sequence is TGTGCCAGCAGGTCCACTGGGACCTACGAGCAGTACTTC. The rearrangement joins TRBV28 to TRBJ2-7; D not resolved. CDR3 size: 13 residues. Germline CDR1 MDHEN, CDR2 SYDVKM. Trimming removed 6 bases at V and 2 bases at J, with 11 bases between.

The chain employs TRBV6-1 and TRBJ2-7; 10 positions agree with TRBD1. The germline V gene has CDR1 MNHNS and CDR2 SASEGT. V was clipped by 7 bases and J by 2 bases; unmatched bases: 2. The CDR3 spans 13 residues. Written as DNA, the CDR3 is TGTGCCAGCAACGACAGGGGGCCCTACGAGCAGTACTTC. This sequence encodes CASNDRGPYEQYF.

The chain couples TRBV6-5 to TRBJ2-5; 9 bases match TRBD1. This CDR3 comprises 14 residues. The V gene end was trimmed by 4 bases and the J gene end by 4 bases; junction bases not matched to a gene: 4. From germline, CDR1 is MNHEY and CDR2 SVGAGI. CDR3 DNA sequence: TGTGCCAGCAGTTTTACAGGGGGCGGAGAGACCCAGTACTTC. This gives the protein CASSFTGGGETQYF.

This clone has only one observation. The chain combines TRBV2 with TRBJ2-4, with D perhaps given as TRBD1 or TRBD2 (6 bases each). This CDR3 is built from 12 residues. CDR1 and CDR2 (germline): SNHLY, FYNNEI. V lost 7 bases to trimming and J lost 11 bases, with 15 bases between them. CDR3 nucleotide sequence: TGTGCCAGCAACCAGGAGGGGGTCGTTCAGTACTTC. Translating it yields CASNQEGVVQYF. The full variable domain, rest sourced from reference TRBV2 and TRBJ2-4, is EPEVTQTPSHQVTQMGQEVILRCVPISNHLYFYWYRQILGQKVEFLVSFYNNEISEKSEIFDDQFSVERPDGSNFTLKIRSTKLEDSAMYFCASNQEGVVQYFGAGTRLSVL.

The chain links TRBV25-1 to TRBJ2-2, with TRBD1 matching over 9 bases. This CDR3 comprises 15 residues. V lost 5 bases, J lost 10 bases, and 11 bases stayed unmatched. Germline V gene sequence: CDR1 MGHDK, CDR2 SYGVNS. DNA for the CDR3: TGTGCCAGCAGTTTCCCGGGACAGGGTGGTGAGGAGCTGTTTTTT. It specifies CASSFPGQGGEELFF.